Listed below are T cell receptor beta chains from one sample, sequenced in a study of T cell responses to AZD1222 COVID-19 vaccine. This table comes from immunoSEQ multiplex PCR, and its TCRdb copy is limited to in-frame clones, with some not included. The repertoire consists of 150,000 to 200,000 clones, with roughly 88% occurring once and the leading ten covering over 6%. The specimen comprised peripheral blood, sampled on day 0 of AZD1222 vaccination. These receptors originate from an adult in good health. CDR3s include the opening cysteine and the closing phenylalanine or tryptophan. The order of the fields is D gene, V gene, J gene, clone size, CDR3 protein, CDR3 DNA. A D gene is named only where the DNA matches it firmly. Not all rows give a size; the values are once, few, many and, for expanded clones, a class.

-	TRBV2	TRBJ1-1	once	CASIRGRGLNTEAFF	TGTGCCAGCATCCGGGGGCGGGGGCTTAACACTGAAGCTTTCTTT
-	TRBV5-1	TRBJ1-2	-	CASSLGRPRGYTF	TGCGCCAGCAGCTTGGGCCGACCTAGGGGCTACACCTTC
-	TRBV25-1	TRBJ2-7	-	CASSEKGLRAERQYF	TGTGCCAGCAGTGAAAAGGGGTTAAGAGCAGAGCGGCAGTACTTC
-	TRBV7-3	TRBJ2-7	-	CASSSSPDSVPKYF	TGTGCCAGCAGCTCAAGTCCGGACAGCGTCCCGAAGTACTTC
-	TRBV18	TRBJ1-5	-	CASSTRRDSNQPQHF	TGTGCCAGCTCAACTCGCCGGGACAGCAATCAGCCCCAGCATTTT
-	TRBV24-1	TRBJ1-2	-	CATSDGSSGRANYGYTF	TGTGCCACCAGTGATGGCAGCAGCGGGCGTGCTAACTATGGCTACACCTTC
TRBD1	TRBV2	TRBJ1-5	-	CASSGRTGVYQPQHF	TGTGCCAGCAGCGGACGGACAGGGGTTTATCAGCCCCAGCATTTT
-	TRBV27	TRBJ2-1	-	CASSLLREHHEQFF	TGTGCCAGCAGTTTATTACGAGAACATCATGAGCAGTTCTTC
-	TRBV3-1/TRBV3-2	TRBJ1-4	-	CASSPQRRDGVQKLFF	TGTGCCAGCAGCCCCCAGAGGAGGGACGGCGTTCAAAAACTGTTTTTT
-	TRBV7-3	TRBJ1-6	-	CASSQTGTDYSPLHF	TGTGCCAGCAGCCAGACCGGGACGGATTATTCACCCCTCCACTTT
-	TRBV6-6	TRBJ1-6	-	CASSYEYNSPLHF	TGTGCCAGCAGTTACGAGTATAATTCACCCCTCCACTTT
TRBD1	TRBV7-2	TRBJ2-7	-	CASSARDRSYEQYF	TGTGCCAGCAGCGCTAGGGACAGGTCCTACGAGCAGTACTTC
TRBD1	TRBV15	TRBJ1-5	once	CATSRDQGAFTQPQHF	TGTGCCACCAGCAGAGATCAGGGGGCGTTTACTCAGCCCCAGCATTTT
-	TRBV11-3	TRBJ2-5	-	CASSRDAQETQYF	TGTGCCAGCAGCCGGGACGCTCAAGAGACCCAGTACTTC
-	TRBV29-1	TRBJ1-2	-	CSVDGAAPRDYGYTF	TGCAGCGTTGATGGTGCGGCCCCGAGGGACTATGGCTACACCTTC
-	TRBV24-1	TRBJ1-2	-	CATKESGGYGYTF	TGTGCCACCAAAGAATCCGGCGGCTATGGCTACACCTTC
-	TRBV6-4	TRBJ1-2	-	CASSDSNRDYTF	TGTGCCAGCAGTGACTCTAACAGGGACTACACCTTC
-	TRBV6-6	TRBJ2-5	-	CASSYQGRQETQYF	TGTGCCAGCAGTTACCAAGGGAGGCAAGAGACCCAGTACTTC
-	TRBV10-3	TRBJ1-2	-	CAISPGLRNYGYTF	TGTGCCATCAGTCCAGGACTGAGAAACTATGGCTACACCTTC
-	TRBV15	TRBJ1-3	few	CATSKRRGISGNTIYF	TGTGCCACCAGCAAAAGGCGAGGGATCTCTGGAAACACCATATATTTT
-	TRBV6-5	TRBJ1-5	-	CASSYSKGDQPQHF	TGTGCCAGCAGTTACTCGAAGGGGGATCAGCCCCAGCATTTT
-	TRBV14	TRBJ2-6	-	CASTPAGANVLTF	TGTGCCAGCACCCCCGCTGGGGCCAACGTCCTGACTTTC
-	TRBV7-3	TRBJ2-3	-	CASSLKGTDTQYF	TGTGCCAGCAGCTTAAAAGGGACAGATACGCAGTATTTT
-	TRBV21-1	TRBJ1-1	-	CASSKWVAGVVENTEAFF	TGTGCCAGCAGCAAATGGGTCGCAGGGGTAGTTGAGAACACTGAAGCTTTCTTT
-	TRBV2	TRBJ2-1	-	CASSPDGSTYNEQFF	TGTGCCAGCAGCCCCGACGGCTCAACCTACAATGAGCAGTTCTTC
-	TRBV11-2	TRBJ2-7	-	CASSLLTGSYEQYF	TGTGCCAGCAGCTTACTTACAGGATCCTACGAGCAGTACTTC
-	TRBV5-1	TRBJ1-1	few	CASSLTVYTEAFF	TGCGCCAGCAGCTTGACAGTTTACACTGAAGCTTTCTTT
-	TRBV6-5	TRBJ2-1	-	CASRPDGSSYNEQFF	TGTGCCAGCAGACCGGACGGAAGCTCCTACAATGAGCAGTTCTTC
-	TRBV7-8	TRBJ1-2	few	CAIKGGGGDGYTF	TGTGCCATTAAAGGGGGGGGTGGAGATGGCTACACCTTC